These 22 T cell receptor beta chains came from one sample sequenced in a study of cytomegalovirus exposure and HLA in healthy donors. 13 Jbeta primers and 60 Vbeta primers were used for the PCR. Sequenced by immunoSEQ multiplex PCR; TCRdb stores in-frame clones only, minus some. This repertoire shows 140,000 or so clones, around 80% found once; its top ten account for approximately 2.7%. Sequenced material: PBMCs. Receptors were obtained from a boy between 2 and 15 years old in good health and CMV-seronegative.

This chain uses TRBV11-3 with TRBJ2-7, with TRBD1 matching over 8 bases. J gave up 5 bases and V 5 bases, and 5 bases lay outside the gene matches. The CDR3 has 13 amino acids. The germline CDR1 and CDR2 sequences are SGHNT and YENEEA. The CDR3 nucleotides read TGTGCCAGCAGCCCAGAGACAGGGGACGAGCAGTACTTC. It is translated as CASSPETGDEQYF.

The rearrangement uses TRBV7-2 and TRBJ1-2; 9 nucleotides agree with TRBD1. Germline CDR1 and CDR2: SGHTA and FQGNSA. The CDR3 sequence is 14 residues long. J lost 4 bases, V lost 5 bases, and 5 bases had no gene match. For the CDR3, the DNA is TGTGCCAGCAGCGGGGACAGGGCGAGCTATGGCTACACCTTC. It encodes CASSGDRASYGYTF.

The rearrangement links TRBV5-6 to TRBJ1-1; D is unclear. The CDR3 length is 12 residues. V dropped 5 bases and J dropped 6 bases, with 11 bases sitting between them. Germline loops: CDR1 SGHDT, CDR2 YYEEEE. Here the CDR3 reads CASSFPMAEAFF. CDR3 DNA sequence: TGTGCCAGCAGTTTCCCTATGGCTGAAGCTTTCTTT.

The V gene is TRBV13, the J gene TRBJ1-2; D gene ambiguous. This CDR3 spans 16 amino acids. Trimming left V 5 bases short and J 2 bases short, with 18 bases between. The germline gives CDR1 PRHDT, CDR2 FYEKMQ (reference sequence). CDR3 protein: CASSPSPITENYGYTF. In nucleotides, the CDR3 is TGTGCCAGCAGCCCCTCACCCATTACAGAAAACTATGGCTACACCTTC.

This clone was counted between two and nine times. The chain has TRBV7-2 and TRBJ1-2; unclear D gene. This CDR3 has 15 amino acids. Trimming removed 5 bases from V and 4 bases from J, with 17 bases in between. Germline V gene sequence: CDR1 SGHTA, CDR2 FQGNSA. CDR3 region: CASSPAGGPGYGYTF. CDR3 coding DNA: TGTGCCAGCAGCCCAGCTGGAGGCCCTGGCTATGGCTACACCTTC.

The chain combines TRBV7-9 with TRBJ2-5; 10 bases fit TRBD1. V gave up 5 bases and J gave up 2 bases; unmatched junction bases: 8. This CDR3 contains 16 residues. Germline CDR1 is SEHNR and CDR2 is FQNEAQ (reference sequence). CDR3 nucleotide sequence: TGTGCCAGCAGCCGAGTCCGGGACAGGGGACAAGAGACCCAGTACTTC. Translation: CASSRVRDRGQETQYF.

This chain links TRBV6-5 with TRBJ2-6; perhaps TRBD1 as D (6 bases). Looked up from germline, CDR1 is MNHEY and CDR2 is SVGAGI. The CDR3 contains 15 residues. Trimming took off 6 bases at V and 0 bases at J, with 9 bases between the two ends. As DNA, the CDR3 is TGTGCCAGCAGGACAGGCCACTCTGGGGCCAACGTCCTGACTTTC. It codes for CASRTGHSGANVLTF.

CDR3 in DNA: TGCAGCGTTGTCCTGGGGAGGGGGGGCTACACCTTC. It is translated as CSVVLGRGGYTF. The V and J genes are TRBV29-1 and TRBJ1-2; D perhaps matches TRBD1 (6 bases). V lost 4 bases and J lost 8, with 14 bases in between. CDR3 size: 12 residues. The germline V gene encodes CDR1 SQVTM and CDR2 ANQGSEA. Full variable domain (missing parts from reference TRBV29-1 and TRBJ1-2): SAVISQKPSRDICQRGTSLTIQCQVDSQVTMMFWYRQQPGQSLTLIATANQGSEATYESGFVIDKFPISRPNLTFSTLTVSNMSPEDSSIYLCSVVLGRGGYTFGSGTRLTVV.

There are a few counts of this clone. This chain links TRBV9 with TRBJ1-1, with D maybe TRBD1 (6 bases). The CDR3 spans 16 residues. Trimming removed 4 bases at V and 5 bases at J, with 21 bases between. Looked up from germline, CDR1 is SGDLS and CDR2 is YYNGEE. The CDR3 nucleotides read TGTGCCAGCAGCTCCAGAGGGGAAGGGGGTCGTACTGAAGCTTTCTTT. This gives the protein CASSSRGEGGRTEAFF.

The CDR3 protein is CASSFEPSSYNEQFF. The CDR3 nucleotides read TGTGCCAGTAGTTTCGAGCCGAGCTCCTACAATGAGCAGTTCTTC. The genes are TRBV19 and TRBJ2-1; no definite D call. The germline V gene has CDR1 LNHDA and CDR2 SQIVND (reference sequence). There are 15 residues in the CDR3. The germline V and J ends were trimmed by 5 bases and 0 bases, with 11 bases remaining between them.

This clone was observed a single time. The rearrangement links TRBV14 to TRBJ2-5; D unclear. The CDR3 runs 13 residues. The germline V gene encodes CDR1 SGHDN and CDR2 FVKESK. The V and J ends lost 3 bases and 2 bases respectively, with 7 bases between them. The CDR3 protein is CASSQLRQETQYF. Here the CDR3 DNA reads TGTGCCAGCAGCCAGTTGCGGCAAGAGACCCAGTACTTC.

The chain is built from TRBV7-3 and TRBJ2-2, with 11 bases that match TRBD2. From germline, CDR1 is SGHTA and CDR2 FQGTGA. The CDR3 is 20 residues long. V shed 1 base, J shed 1 base, and the junction held 11 bases outside the gene matches. For the CDR3, the DNA is TGTGCCAGCAGCTTAATTAGAACGTCTACTAGCGGGAGGAACACCGGGGAGCTGTTTTTT. This translates into CASSLIRTSTSGRNTGELFF.

The genes are TRBV2 and TRBJ2-7, with D possibly matching TRBD1 (6 bases). The CDR3 runs 15 residues. V gave up 1 base and J gave up 2 bases, with 12 bases separating them. Germline V gives CDR1 SNHLY, CDR2 FYNNEI. The CDR3 sequence: CASSEGRQETYEQYF. For the CDR3, the DNA is TGTGCCAGCAGTGAAGGTAGACAGGAGACCTACGAGCAGTACTTC.

The genes are TRBV25-1 and TRBJ1-4; TRBD1 agrees at 9 bases. Germline lookup yields CDR1 MGHDK and CDR2 SYGVNS. The CDR3 has 13 residues. Trimming at V came to 6 bases and at J to 5 bases, leaving 1 base not matched to a gene. Written as DNA, the CDR3 is TGTGCCAGCAGGGGACAGGGCAATGAAAAACTGTTTTTT. Protein product: CASRGQGNEKLFF.

The gene calls are TRBV4-3 and TRBJ2-1, with D tentatively TRBD1 (5 bases). Germline CDR1 reads LGHNA; CDR2 reads YSLEER. The CDR3 is 16 amino acids. V dropped 0 bases and J dropped 7 bases, with 16 bases sitting between them. The CDR3 loop reads CASSQDWAQVTNEQFF. CDR3 bases: TGCGCCAGCAGCCAAGATTGGGCACAGGTGACGAATGAGCAGTTCTTC.

The CDR3 DNA sequence: TGTGCCAGCAGTTTTAAACAGGGGCCTCGGCCCCAGCATTTT. Encoded protein: CASSFKQGPRPQHF. The J gene is TRBJ1-5, the V gene TRBV6-5, with 7 bases identical to TRBD1. Germline values: CDR1 MNHEY, CDR2 SVGAGI. V shed 4 bases, J shed 9 bases, and the junction held 9 bases outside the gene matches. The CDR3 is 14 residues long.

The V call is TRBV27, the J call TRBJ1-6; 7 nucleotides line up with TRBD1. Trimming took 10 bases from V and 11 from J; bases not matched to a gene: 14. From germline, CDR1 is MNHEY and CDR2 SMNVEV (reference sequence). This CDR3 has 14 residues. The CDR3 here is CATRGAARETPLHF. Written as DNA, the CDR3 is TGTGCCACCAGGGGGGCCGCCAGGGAGACACCCCTCCACTTT.

The chain combines TRBV2 with TRBJ2-2; 8 bases fit TRBD1. V shed 6 bases, J shed 4 bases, and the junction held 7 bases outside the gene matches. CDR1 SNHLY and CDR2 FYNNEI come from the germline V gene. This CDR3 region has 15 residues. The CDR3 reads CASRDRDRSTGELFF. The CDR3 DNA follows: TGTGCCAGCAGGGATCGGGACAGGTCCACCGGGGAGCTGTTTTTT.

This rearrangement joins TRBV10-1 to TRBJ2-1; 9 bases match TRBD1. Germline CDR1 is WNHNN and CDR2 is SYGVQD (reference sequence). Trimming took 10 bases from V and 9 from J; bases not matched to a gene: 22. The CDR3 has 17 amino acids. The CDR3 region is CATQLCPSLDRGPEQFF. The CDR3 region has the DNA TGCGCCACCCAACTATGTCCCAGTTTGGACAGGGGTCCTGAGCAGTTCTTC.

In DNA form, the CDR3 reads TGCGCCAGCCACCAGGAAGGGACTAGCCCCTACGAGCAGTACTTC. Translating gives CASHQEGTSPYEQYF. This rearrangement joins TRBV5-1 to TRBJ2-7, with 9 bases fitting TRBD2. V shed 7 bases and J 2 bases; nucleotides not matched to a gene: 10. The V gene's germline CDR1 is SGHRS and CDR2 YFSETQ. The CDR3 extends over 15 amino acids.

The V gene is TRBV19, the J gene TRBJ1-1; D gene ambiguous. The CDR3 covers 16 residues. Trimming took off 2 bases at V and 0 bases at J, with 13 bases between the two ends. Germline CDR1 is LNHDA and CDR2 is SQIVND (reference sequence). CDR3 in DNA: TGTGCCAGTAGTATACCCAGCGGGCGGTTGAACACTGAAGCTTTCTTT. Translated: CASSIPSGRLNTEAFF.

In this sample, this clone turned up a few times. The gene calls are TRBV2 and TRBJ1-1, with TRBD1 as a possible D gene (5 bases). V gave up 10 bases and J gave up 3 bases, with 15 bases separating them. The CDR3 contains 13 residues. Germline assignment: CDR1 SNHLY and CDR2 FYNNEI. The CDR3 spells CATQNARDTEAFF. CDR3 sequence (DNA): TGTGCCACCCAAAACGCCAGGGACACTGAAGCTTTCTTT.